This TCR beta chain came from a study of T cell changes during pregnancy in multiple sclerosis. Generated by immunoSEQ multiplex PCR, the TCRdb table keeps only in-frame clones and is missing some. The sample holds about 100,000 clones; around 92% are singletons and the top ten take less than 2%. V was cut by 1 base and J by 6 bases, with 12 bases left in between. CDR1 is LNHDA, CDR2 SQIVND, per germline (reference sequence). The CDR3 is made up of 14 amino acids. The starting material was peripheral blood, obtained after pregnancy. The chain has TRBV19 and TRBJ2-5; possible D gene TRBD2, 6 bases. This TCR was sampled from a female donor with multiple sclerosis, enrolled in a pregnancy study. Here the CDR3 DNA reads TGTGCCAGTAGTATAGTCGGGAGTGCCAAGACCCAGTACTTC. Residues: CASSIVGSAKTQYF.